Here is one T cell receptor beta chain with its context. This record belongs to a study of T cell changes during pregnancy in multiple sclerosis. Clones were sequenced by immunoSEQ multiplex PCR, and TCRdb holds only the in-frame ones, with some missing. Here the sample spans under 75,000 clones, approximately 92% being singletons. Trimming stripped 5 bases from V and 4 bases from J, with 12 bases between. Germline assignment: CDR1 LNHDA and CDR2 SQIVND (reference sequence). The CDR3 runs to 14 residues. The rearrangement links TRBV19 to TRBJ2-1; D might be TRBD1 (5 bases). Sequencing was performed on peripheral blood, taken in the first trimester of pregnancy. The sequence came from a female donor with multiple sclerosis, enrolled in a pregnancy study. The CDR3 here is CASSRTLIYNEQFF. As DNA, the CDR3 is TGTGCCAGTAGTCGGACATTGATTTACAATGAGCAGTTCTTC.